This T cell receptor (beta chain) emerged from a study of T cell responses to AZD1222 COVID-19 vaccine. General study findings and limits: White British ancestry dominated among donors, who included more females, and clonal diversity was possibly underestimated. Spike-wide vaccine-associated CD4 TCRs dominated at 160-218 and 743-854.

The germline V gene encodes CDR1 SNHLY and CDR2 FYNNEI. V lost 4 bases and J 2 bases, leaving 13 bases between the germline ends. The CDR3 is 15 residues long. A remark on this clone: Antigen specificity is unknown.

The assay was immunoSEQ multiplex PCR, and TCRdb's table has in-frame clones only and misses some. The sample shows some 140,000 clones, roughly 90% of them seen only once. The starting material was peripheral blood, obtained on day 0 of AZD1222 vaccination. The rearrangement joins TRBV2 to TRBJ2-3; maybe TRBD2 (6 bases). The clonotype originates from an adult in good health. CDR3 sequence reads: CASSVQRAFTDTQYF. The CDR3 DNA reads TGTGCCAGCAGTGTTCAGCGGGCGTTCACAGATACGCAGTATTTT.